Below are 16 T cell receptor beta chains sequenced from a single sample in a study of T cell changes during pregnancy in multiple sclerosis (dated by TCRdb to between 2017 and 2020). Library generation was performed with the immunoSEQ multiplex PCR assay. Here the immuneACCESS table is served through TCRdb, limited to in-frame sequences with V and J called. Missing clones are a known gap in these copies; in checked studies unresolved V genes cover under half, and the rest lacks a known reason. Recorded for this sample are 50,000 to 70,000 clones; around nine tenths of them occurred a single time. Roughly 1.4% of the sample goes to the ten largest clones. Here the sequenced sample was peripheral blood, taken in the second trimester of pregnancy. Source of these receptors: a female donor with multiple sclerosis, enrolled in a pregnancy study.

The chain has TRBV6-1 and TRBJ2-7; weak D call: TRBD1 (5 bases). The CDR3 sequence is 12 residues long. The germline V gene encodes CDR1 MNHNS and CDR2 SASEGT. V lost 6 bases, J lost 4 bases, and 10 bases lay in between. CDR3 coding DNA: TGTGCCAGCAGGGGGCGGAATTACGAGCAGTACTTC. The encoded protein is CASRGRNYEQYF.

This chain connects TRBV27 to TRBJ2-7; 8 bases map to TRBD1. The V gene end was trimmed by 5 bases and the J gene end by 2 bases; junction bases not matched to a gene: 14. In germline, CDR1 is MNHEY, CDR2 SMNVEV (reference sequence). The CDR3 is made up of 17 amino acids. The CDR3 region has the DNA TGTGCCAGCAGTCCTCGGACAGGGACGAATCGACCCTACGAGCAGTACTTC. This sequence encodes CASSPRTGTNRPYEQYF.

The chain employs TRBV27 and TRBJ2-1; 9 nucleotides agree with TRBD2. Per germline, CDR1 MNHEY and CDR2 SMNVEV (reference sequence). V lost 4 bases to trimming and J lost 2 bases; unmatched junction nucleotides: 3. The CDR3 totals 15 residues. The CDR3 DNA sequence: TGTGCCAGCAGTTCCCTAGCGGGGACCTACAATGAGCAGTTCTTC. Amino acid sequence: CASSSLAGTYNEQFF.

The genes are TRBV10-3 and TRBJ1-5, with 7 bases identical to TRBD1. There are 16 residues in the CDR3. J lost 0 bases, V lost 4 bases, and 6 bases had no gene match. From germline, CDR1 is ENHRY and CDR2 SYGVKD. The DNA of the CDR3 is TGTGCCATCAGTGTATCCGGGACAGATAGCAATCAGCCCCAGCATTTT. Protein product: CAISVSGTDSNQPQHF.

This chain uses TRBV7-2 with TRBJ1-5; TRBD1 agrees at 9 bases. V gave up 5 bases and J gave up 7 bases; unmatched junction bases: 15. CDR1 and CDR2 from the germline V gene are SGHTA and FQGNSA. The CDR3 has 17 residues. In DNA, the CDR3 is TGTGCCAGCAGCGCCGGGACAGGGAAAGGGGTGTGGCAGCCCCAGCATTTT. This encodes CASSAGTGKGVWQPQHF.

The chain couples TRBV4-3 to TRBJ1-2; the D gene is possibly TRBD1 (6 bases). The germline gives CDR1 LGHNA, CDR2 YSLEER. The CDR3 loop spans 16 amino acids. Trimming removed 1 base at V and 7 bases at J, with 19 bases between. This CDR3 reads CASSQVGDIRLRGYTF. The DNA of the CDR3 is TGCGCCAGCAGCCAAGTTGGGGACATCCGCTTGCGTGGCTACACCTTC.

The DNA of the CDR3 is TGTGCCAGCAGCTTCGGGGGAGGACTAGCGGTGGATACGCAGTATTTT. It translates to CASSFGGGLAVDTQYF. This chain links TRBV7-6 with TRBJ2-3; 10 bases are a match to TRBD2. The CDR3 has 16 residues. V shed 3 bases, J shed 6 bases, and the junction held 9 bases outside the gene matches. CDR1 and CDR2 (germline): SGHVS, FNYEAQ. Complete variable domain (other parts from reference TRBV7-6 and TRBJ2-3): GAGVSQSPRYKVTKRGQDVALRCDPISGHVSLYWYRQALGQGPEFLTYFNYEAQQDKSGLPNDRFSAERPEGSISTLTIQRTEQRDSAMYRCASSFGGGLAVDTQYFGPGTRLTVL.

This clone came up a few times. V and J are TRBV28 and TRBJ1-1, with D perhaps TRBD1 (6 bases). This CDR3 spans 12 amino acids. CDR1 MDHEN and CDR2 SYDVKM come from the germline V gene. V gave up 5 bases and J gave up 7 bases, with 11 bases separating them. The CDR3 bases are TGTGCCAGCAGTGGACAGCCAAGTGAAGCTTTCTTT. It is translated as CASSGQPSEAFF.

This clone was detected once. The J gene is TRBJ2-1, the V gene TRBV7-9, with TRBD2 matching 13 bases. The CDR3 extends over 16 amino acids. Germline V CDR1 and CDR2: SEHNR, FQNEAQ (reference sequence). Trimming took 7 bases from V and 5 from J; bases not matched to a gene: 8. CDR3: CASTSRTSGRNNEQFF. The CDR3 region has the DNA TGTGCCAGCACCTCGAGGACTAGCGGGAGAAACAATGAGCAGTTCTTC.

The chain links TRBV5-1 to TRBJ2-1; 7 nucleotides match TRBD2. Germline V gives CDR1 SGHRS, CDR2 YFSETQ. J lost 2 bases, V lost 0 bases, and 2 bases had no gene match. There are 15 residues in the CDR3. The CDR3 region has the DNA TGCGCCAGCAGCTTGGGACTAGCAGCCTACAATGAGCAGTTCTTC. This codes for CASSLGLAAYNEQFF.

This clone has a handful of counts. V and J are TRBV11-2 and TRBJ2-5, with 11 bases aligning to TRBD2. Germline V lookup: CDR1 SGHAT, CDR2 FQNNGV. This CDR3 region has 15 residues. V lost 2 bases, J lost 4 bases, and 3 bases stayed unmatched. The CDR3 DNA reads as TGTGCCAGCAGCTTATTAGCGGGAGGGTTAGAGACCCAGTACTTC. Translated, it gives CASSLLAGGLETQYF.

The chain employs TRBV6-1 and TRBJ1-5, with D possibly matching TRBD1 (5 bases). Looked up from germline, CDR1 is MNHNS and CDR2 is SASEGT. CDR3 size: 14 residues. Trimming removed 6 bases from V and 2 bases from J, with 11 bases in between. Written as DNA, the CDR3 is TGTGCCAGCAGAAGGGACTGGGGCAATCAGCCCCAGCATTTT. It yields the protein CASRRDWGNQPQHF.

CDR3 amino acids: CASSTLGGERTDTQYF. The CDR3 coding sequence is TGTGCCAGCAGCACCCTGGGGGGGGAAAGGACAGATACGCAGTATTTT. The chain recombines TRBV9 with TRBJ2-3, with 7 positions matching TRBD2. This CDR3 is built from 16 residues. CDR1 is SGDLS, CDR2 YYNGEE, per germline. V lost 4 bases to trimming and J lost 3 bases; unmatched junction nucleotides: 11.

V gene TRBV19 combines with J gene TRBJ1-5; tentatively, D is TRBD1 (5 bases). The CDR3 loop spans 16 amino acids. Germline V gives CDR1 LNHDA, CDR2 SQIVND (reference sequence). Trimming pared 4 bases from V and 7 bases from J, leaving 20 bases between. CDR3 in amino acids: CASSRGKAAGTQPQHF. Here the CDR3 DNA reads TGTGCCAGTAGTAGGGGCAAGGCAGCCGGCACGCAGCCCCAGCATTTT.

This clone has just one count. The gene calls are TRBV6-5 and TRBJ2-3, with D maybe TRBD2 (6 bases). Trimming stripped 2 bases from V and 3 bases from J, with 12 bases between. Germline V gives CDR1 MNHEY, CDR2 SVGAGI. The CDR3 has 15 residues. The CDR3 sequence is CASSYAPSETDTQYF. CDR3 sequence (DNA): TGTGCCAGCAGTTACGCGCCTAGCGAGACAGATACGCAGTATTTT.

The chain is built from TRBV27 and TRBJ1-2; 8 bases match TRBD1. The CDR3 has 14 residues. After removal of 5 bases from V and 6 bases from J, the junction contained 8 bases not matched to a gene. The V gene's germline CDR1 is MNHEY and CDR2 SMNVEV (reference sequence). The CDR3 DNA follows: TGTGCCAGCAGTCCGGGACAGGAACGAAATGGCTACACCTTC. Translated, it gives CASSPGQERNGYTF.